The 4 T cell receptor beta chains presented below share a single source sample, sequenced in a study of Graves' ophthalmopathy and Graves' hyperthyroidism. From RNA, the CDR3 regions of TCR beta chains were amplified and sequenced. Second-round multiplex PCR came after first-round RT-PCR with HTBI primers. TCRdb independently ran MiXCR on the multiplex PCR reads; one entry per CDR3 protein. The data show approximately 1.2 million distinct CDR3 sequences, about 38% seen once. Sequencing used peripheral blood or thyroid tissue (not recorded which). The receptors were sampled from an adult man with Graves' hyperthyroidism.

Of note for this clonotype: An end of the junction does not agree with germline; a read error may underlie this. V usage is TRBV7-8 and J usage is TRBJ1-4; tentatively, D is TRBD1 (5 bases). This CDR3 comprises 14 residues. The germline V gene encodes CDR1 SGHVS and CDR2 FQNEAQ. CDR3 region: CASSAGHSNEKLFF. The CDR3 DNA sequence: TGTGCCAGCAGCGCCGGACACTCTAACGAAAAACTGTTTTTT.

In its sample, this clonotype was seen a few times. J is TRBJ1-6 and V is TRBV2; D gene unclear. The CDR3 spans 15 residues. V lost 6 bases and J 8 bases, leaving 17 bases between the germline ends. Germline values: CDR1 SNHLY, CDR2 FYNNEI. For the CDR3, the DNA is TGTGCCAGCAGCGTAAGATCCGGGCTCCATTCACCCCTCCACTTT. This translates into CASSVRSGLHSPLHF.

Many counts were recorded for this clonotype. The rearrangement uses TRBV5-1 and TRBJ1-4; 8 nucleotides agree with TRBD1. The CDR3 contains 14 residues. The germline gives CDR1 SGHRS, CDR2 YFSETQ. V was pared by 4 bases and J by 8 bases, with 7 bases of the junction left unmatched. DNA for the CDR3: TGCGCCAGCAGCCACGGACAGGGTCGGGAAAAACTGTTTTTT. This encodes CASSHGQGREKLFF.

The rearrangement joins TRBV7-9 to TRBJ1-2, with D possibly being TRBD1 (6 bases). The V gene's germline CDR1 is SEHNR and CDR2 FQNEAQ (reference sequence). Trimming shortened V by 8 bases and J by 8 bases, and 24 bases separated the two germline ends. The CDR3 has 15 amino acids. The CDR3 region is CASSLSRGSGLGYTF. Written as DNA, the CDR3 is TGTGCCAGCTCACTCTCTAGGGGGAGTGGACTAGGCTACACCTTC.